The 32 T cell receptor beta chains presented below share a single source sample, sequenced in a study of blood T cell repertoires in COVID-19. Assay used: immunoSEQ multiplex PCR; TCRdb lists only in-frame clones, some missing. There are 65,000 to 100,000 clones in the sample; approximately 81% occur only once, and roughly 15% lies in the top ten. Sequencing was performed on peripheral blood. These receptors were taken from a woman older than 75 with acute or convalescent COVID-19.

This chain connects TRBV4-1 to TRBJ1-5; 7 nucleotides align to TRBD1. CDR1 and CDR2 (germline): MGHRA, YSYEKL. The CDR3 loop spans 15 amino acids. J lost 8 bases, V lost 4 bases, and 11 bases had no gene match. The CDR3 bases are TGCGCCAGCAGCCTGACACAGGGGTCAGACAAGCCCCAGCATTTT. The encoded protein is CASSLTQGSDKPQHF.

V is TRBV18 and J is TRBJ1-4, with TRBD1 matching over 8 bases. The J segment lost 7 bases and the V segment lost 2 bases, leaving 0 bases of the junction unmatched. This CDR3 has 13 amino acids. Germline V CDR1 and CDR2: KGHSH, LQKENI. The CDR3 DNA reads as TGTGCCAGCTCACCAGGGACAGGTGAAAAACTGTTTTTT. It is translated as CASSPGTGEKLFF.

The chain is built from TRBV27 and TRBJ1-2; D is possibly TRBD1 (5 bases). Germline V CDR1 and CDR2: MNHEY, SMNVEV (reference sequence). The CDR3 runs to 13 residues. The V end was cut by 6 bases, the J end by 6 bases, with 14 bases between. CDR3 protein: CASRYTPTDGYTF. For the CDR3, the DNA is TGTGCCAGCAGATATACCCCGACAGATGGCTACACCTTC.

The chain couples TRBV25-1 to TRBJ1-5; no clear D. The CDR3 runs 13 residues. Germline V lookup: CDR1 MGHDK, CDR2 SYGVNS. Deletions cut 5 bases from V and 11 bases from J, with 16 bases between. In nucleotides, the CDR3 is TGTGCCAGCAGTTCACCCTCTAGTGAGGCCCAGCATTTT. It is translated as CASSSPSSEAQHF.

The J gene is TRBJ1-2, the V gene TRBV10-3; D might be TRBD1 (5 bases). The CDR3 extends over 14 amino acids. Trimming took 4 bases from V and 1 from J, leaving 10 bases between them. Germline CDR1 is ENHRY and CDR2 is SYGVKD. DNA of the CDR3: TGTGCCATCAGTGCAGGGCTCAATAACTATGGCTACACCTTC. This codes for CAISAGLNNYGYTF.

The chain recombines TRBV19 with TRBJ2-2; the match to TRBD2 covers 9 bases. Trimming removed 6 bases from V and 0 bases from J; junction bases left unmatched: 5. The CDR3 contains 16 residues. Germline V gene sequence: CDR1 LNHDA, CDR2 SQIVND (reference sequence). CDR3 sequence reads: CASSQRGASNTGELFF. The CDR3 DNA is TGTGCCAGTAGCCAGCGGGGGGCCTCGAACACCGGGGAGCTGTTTTTT.

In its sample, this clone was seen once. The CDR3 region has the DNA TGTGCCAGCAGCCCCCAGGCTAGCGAAGAGACCCAGTACTTC. Protein product: CASSPQASEETQYF. The chain carries TRBV7-9 and TRBJ2-5; a weak D match, TRBD2 (6 bases). Germline V gene data show CDR1 as SEHNR and CDR2 as FQNEAQ (reference sequence). The V end was cut by 5 bases, the J end by 3 bases, with 13 bases between. The CDR3 contains 14 residues.

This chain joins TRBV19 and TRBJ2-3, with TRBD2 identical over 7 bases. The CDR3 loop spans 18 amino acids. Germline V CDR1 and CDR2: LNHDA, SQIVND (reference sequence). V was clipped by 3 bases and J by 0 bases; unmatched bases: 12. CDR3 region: CASSISASGASSTDTQYF. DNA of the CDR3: TGTGCCAGTAGTATTTCGGCTAGCGGAGCGTCTAGCACAGATACGCAGTATTTT.

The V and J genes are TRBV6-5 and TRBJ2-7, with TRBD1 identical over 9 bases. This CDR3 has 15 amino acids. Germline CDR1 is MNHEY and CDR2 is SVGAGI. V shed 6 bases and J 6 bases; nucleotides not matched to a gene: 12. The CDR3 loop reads CASSRDPGQGPEQYF. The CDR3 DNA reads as TGTGCCAGCAGCAGAGACCCGGGACAGGGTCCCGAGCAGTACTTC.

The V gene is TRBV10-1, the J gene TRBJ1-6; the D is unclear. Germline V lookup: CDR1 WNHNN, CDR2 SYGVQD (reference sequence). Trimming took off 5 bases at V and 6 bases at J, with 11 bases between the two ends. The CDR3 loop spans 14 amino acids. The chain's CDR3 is CASSLRHLNSPLHF. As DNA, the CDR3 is TGCGCCAGCAGTTTGAGACATCTTAATTCACCCCTCCACTTT.

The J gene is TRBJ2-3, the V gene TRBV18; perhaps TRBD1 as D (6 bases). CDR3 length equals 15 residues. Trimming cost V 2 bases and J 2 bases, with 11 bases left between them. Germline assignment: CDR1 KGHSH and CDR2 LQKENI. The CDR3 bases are TGTGCCAGCTCACCAGCAGGGGCGTCCACAGATACGCAGTATTTT. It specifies CASSPAGASTDTQYF.

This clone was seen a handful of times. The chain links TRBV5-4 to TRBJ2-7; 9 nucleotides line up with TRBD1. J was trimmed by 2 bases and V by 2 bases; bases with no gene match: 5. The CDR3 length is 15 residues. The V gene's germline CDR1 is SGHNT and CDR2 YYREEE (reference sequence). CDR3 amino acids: CASSLGGQGTYEQYF. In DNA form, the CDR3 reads TGTGCCAGCAGCTTAGGGGGACAGGGAACCTACGAGCAGTACTTC.

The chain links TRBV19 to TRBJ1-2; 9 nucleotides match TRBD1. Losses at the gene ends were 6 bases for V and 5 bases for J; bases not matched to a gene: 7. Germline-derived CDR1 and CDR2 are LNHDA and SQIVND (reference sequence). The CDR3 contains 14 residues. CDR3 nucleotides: TGTGCCAGTAGCCGAGGACAGGGGCTATATGGCTACACCTTC. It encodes CASSRGQGLYGYTF.

CDR3 loop: CATQGGNTEAFF. The CDR3 DNA reads TGTGCCACCCAGGGAGGGAACACTGAAGCTTTCTTT. The V call is TRBV28, the J call TRBJ1-1, with a possible D match to TRBD1 (5 bases). Per germline, CDR1 MDHEN and CDR2 SYDVKM. Trimming cost V 10 bases and J 1 base, with 10 bases left between them. The length of the CDR3 is 12 residues.

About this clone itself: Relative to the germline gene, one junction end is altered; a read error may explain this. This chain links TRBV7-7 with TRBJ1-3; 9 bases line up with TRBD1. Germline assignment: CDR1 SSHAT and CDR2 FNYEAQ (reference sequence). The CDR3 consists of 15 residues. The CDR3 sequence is CASSPDRGSGNTIYF. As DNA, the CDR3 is TGTGCTAGCAGCCCGGACAGGGGCTCTGGAAACACCATATATTTT.

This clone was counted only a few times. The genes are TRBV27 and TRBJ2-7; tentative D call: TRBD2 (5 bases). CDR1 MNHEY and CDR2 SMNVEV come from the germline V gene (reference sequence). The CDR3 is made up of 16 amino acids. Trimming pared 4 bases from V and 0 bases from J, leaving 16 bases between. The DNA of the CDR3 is TGTGCCAGCAGTTCGGGGTTTTCTACGAGCTCCTACGAGCAGTACTTC. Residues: CASSSGFSTSSYEQYF.

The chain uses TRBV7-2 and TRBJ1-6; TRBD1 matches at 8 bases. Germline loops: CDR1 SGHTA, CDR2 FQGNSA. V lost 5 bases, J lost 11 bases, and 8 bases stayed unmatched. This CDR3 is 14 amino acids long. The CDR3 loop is CASSLHGQGAPLHF. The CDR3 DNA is TGTGCCAGCAGCCTCCACGGACAGGGTGCACCCCTCCACTTT.

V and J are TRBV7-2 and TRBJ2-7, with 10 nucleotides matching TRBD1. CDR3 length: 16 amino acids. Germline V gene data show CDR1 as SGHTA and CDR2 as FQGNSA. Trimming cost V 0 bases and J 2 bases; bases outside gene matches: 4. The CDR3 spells CASSLAGTGAPYEQYF. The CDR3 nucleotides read TGTGCCAGCAGCTTAGCCGGGACAGGGGCCCCCTACGAGCAGTACTTC.

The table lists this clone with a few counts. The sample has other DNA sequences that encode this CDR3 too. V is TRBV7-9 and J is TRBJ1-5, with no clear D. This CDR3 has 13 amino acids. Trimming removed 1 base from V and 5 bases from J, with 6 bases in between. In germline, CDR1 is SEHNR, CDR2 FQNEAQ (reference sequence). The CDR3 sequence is CASSLDSYQPQHF. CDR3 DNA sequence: TGTGCCAGCAGCTTAGACAGTTATCAGCCCCAGCATTTT.

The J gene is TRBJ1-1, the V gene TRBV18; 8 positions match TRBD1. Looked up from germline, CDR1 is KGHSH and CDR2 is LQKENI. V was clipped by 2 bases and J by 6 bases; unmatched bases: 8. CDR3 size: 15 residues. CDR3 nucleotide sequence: TGTGCCAGCTCACCAGATGACAGGGGAACGCCTGAAGCTTTCTTT. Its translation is CASSPDDRGTPEAFF.

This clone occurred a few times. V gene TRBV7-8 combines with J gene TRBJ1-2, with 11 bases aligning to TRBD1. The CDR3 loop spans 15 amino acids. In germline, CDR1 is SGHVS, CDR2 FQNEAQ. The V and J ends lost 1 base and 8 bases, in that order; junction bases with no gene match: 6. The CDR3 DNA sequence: TGTGCCAGCAGCTTAGGGAGAGGACAGGGGGCCGGCTACACCTTC. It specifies CASSLGRGQGAGYTF.

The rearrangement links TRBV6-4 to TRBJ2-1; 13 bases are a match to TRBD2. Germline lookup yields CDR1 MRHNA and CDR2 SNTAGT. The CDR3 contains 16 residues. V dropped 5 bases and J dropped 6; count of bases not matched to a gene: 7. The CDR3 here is CASSSWTSGGRNEQFF. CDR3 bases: TGTGCCAGCAGTTCTTGGACTAGCGGGGGCCGCAATGAGCAGTTCTTC.

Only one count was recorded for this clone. The CDR3 nucleotides read TGTGCCAGCAGCCCTAGCGGGGGAACCGGGGAGCTGTTTTTT. Residues: CASSPSGGTGELFF. This chain uses TRBV7-3 with TRBJ2-2; TRBD2 matches at 10 bases. V trimming: 5 bases; J trimming: 5 bases; junction bases outside the gene matches: 2. The CDR3 is made up of 14 amino acids. Germline V gene lookup returns CDR1 SGHTA and CDR2 FQGTGA.

CDR3 in amino acids: CASSPNSLSGGSNTGELFF. The DNA of the CDR3 is TGTGCCAGCAGTCCGAACTCACTAAGCGGGGGGTCGAACACCGGGGAGCTGTTTTTT. The chain links TRBV6-6 to TRBJ2-2; TRBD2 matches 9 bases. Germline V CDR1 and CDR2: MNHNY, SVGAGI (reference sequence). There are 19 residues in the CDR3. Trimming at V came to 5 bases and at J to 0 bases, leaving 13 bases not matched to a gene.

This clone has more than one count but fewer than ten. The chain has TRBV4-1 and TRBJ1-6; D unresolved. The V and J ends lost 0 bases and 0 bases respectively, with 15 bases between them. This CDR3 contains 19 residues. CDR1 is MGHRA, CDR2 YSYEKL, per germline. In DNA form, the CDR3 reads TGCGCCAGCAGCCAAGATGCCCCAGGTTATAGCTCCTATAATTCACCCCTCCACTTT. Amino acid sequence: CASSQDAPGYSSYNSPLHF.

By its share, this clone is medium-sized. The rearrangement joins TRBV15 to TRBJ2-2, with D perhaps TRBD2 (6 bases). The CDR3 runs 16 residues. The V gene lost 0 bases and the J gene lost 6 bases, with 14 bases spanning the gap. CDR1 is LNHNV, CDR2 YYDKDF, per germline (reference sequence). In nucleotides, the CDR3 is TGTGCCACCAGCAGAGAGGAGCAGGGAGGTTCCGGGGAGCTGTTTTTT. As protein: CATSREEQGGSGELFF.

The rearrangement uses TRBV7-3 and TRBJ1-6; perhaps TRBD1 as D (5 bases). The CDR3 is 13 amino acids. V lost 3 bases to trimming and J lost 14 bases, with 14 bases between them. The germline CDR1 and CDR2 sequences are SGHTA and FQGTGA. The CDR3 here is CASSFGFGGSLHF. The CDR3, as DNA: TGTGCCAGCAGCTTTGGGTTCGGGGGGTCCCTCCACTTT.

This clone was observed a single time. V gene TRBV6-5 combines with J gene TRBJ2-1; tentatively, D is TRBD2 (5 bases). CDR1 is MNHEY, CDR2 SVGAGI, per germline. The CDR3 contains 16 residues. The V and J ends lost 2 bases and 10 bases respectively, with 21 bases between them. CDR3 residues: CASSYVARSPSGEQFF. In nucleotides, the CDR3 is TGTGCCAGCAGTTACGTAGCTAGGTCCCCTTCGGGGGAGCAGTTCTTC.

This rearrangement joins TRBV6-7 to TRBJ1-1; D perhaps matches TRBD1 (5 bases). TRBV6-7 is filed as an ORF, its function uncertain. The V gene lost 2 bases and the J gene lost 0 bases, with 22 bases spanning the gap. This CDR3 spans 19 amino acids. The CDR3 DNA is TGTGCCAGCAGTTACGGTCAGGGAGGGTCCGAGGGCATGAACACTGAAGCTTTCTTT. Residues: CASSYGQGGSEGMNTEAFF.

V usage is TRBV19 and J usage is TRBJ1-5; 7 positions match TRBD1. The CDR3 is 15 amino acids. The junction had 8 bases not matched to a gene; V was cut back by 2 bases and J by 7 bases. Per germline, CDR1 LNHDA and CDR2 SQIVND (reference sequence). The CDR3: CASSIQAGGGQPQHF. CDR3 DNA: TGTGCCAGTAGTATACAGGCAGGGGGAGGCCAGCCCCAGCATTTT.

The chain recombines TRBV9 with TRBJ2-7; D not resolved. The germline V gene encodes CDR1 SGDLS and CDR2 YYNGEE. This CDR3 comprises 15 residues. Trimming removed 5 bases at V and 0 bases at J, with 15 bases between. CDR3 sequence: CASSAAWPSSYEQYF. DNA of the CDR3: TGTGCCAGCAGTGCGGCTTGGCCCAGCTCCTACGAGCAGTACTTC. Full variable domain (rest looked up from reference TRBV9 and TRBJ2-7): DSGVTQTPKHLITATGQRVTLRCSPRSGDLSVYWYQQSLDQGLQFLIQYYNGEERAKGNILERFSAQQFPDLHSELNLSSLELGDSALYFCASSAAWPSSYEQYFGPGTRLTVT.

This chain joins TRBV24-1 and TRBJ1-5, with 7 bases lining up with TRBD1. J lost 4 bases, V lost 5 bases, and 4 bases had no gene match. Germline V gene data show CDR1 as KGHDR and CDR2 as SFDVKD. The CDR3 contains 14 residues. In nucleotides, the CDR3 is TGTGCCACCAGTGCCCAGGGGGTAAATCAGCCCCAGCATTTT. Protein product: CATSAQGVNQPQHF.